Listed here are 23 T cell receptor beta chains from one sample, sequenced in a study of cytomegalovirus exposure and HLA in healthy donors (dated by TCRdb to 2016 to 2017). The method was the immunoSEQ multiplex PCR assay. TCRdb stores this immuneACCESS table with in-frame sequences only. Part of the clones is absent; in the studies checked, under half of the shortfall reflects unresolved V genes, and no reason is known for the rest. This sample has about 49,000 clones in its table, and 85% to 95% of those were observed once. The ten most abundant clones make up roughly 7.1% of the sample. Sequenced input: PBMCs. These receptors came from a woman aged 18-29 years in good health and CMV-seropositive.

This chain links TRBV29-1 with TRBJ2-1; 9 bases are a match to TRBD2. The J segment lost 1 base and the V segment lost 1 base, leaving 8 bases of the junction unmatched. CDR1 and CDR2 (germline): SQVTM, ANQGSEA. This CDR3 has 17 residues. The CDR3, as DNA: TGCAGCGTTGAAGGGCCGGGACTAGCTCAATCCTACAATGAGCAGTTCTTC. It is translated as CSVEGPGLAQSYNEQFF.

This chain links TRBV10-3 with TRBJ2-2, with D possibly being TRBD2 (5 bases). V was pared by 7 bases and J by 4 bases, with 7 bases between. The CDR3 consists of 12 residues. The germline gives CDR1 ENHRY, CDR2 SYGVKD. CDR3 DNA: TGTGCCATCAAAGGAGGCACCGGGGAGCTGTTTTTT. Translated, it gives CAIKGGTGELFF.

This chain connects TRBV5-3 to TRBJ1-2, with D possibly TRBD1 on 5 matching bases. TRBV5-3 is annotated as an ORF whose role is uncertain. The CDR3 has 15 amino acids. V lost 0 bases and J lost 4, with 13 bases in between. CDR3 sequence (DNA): TGTGCCAGAAGCTTGGCCCAGGGCAATCTCTATGGCTACACCTTC. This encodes CARSLAQGNLYGYTF.

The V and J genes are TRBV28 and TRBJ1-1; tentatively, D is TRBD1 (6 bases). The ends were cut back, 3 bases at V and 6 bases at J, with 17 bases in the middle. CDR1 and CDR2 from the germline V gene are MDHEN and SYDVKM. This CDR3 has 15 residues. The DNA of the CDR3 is TGTGCCAGCAGTTTTTCGGGGGGCGATTTCTCTGAAGCTTTCTTT. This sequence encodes CASSFSGGDFSEAFF.

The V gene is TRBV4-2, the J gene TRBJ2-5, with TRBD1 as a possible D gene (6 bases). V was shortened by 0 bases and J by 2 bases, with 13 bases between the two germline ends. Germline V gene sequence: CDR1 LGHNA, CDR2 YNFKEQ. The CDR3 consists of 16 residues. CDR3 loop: CASSQDVGRGQETQYF. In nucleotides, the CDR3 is TGTGCCAGCAGCCAAGATGTCGGCAGGGGACAAGAGACCCAGTACTTC.

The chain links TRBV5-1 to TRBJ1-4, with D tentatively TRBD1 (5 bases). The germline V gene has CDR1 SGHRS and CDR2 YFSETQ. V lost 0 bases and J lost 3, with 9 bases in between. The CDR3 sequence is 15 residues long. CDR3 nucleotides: TGCGCCAGCAGCTTGGTCAGGGCGGCTAATGAAAAACTGTTTTTT. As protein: CASSLVRAANEKLFF.

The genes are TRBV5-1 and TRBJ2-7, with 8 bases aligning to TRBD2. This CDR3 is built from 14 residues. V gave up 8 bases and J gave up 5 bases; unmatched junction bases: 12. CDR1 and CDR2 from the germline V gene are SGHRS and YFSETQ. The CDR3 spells CARPCREGFHEQYF. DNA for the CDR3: TGCGCCAGACCTTGCCGGGAGGGGTTCCACGAGCAGTACTTC. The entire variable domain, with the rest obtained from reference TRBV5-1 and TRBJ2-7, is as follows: KAGVTQTPRYLIKTRGQQVTLSCSPISGHRSVSWYQQTPGQGLQFLFEYFSETQRNKGNFPGRFSGRQFSNSRSEMNVSTLELGDSALYLCARPCREGFHEQYFGPGTRLTVT.

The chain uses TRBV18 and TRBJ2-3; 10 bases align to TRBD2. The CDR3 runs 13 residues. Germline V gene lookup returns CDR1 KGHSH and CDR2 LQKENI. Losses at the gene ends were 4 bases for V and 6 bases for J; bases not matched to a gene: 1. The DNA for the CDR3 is TGTGCCAGCTCACTGGGACTAGCGGATACGCAGTATTTT. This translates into CASSLGLADTQYF.

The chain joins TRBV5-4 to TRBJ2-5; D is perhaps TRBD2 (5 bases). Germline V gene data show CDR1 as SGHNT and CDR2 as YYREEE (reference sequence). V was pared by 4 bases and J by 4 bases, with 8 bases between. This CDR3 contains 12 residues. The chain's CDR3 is CASSPGGETQYF. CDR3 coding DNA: TGTGCCAGCAGCCCCGGAGGAGAGACCCAGTACTTC.

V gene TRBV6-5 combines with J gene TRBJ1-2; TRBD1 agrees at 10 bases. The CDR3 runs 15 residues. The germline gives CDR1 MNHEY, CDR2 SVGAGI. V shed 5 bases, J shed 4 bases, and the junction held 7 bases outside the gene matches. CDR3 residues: CASSPRQGAGYGYTF. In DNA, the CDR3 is TGTGCCAGCAGTCCTCGACAGGGGGCAGGCTATGGCTACACCTTC.

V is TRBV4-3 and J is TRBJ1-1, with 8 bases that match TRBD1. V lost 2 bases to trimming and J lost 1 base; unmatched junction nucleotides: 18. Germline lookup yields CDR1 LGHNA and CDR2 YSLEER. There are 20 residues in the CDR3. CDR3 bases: TGCGCCAGCAGCCAATCTTATCCTTTGAGACAGGGGCTCGGGAACACTGAAGCTTTCTTT. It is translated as CASSQSYPLRQGLGNTEAFF.

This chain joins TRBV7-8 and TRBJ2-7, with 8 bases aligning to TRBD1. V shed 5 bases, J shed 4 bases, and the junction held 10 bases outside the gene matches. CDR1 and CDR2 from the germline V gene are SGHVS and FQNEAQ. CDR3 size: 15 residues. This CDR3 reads CASSNSGTGTYEQYF. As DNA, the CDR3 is TGTGCCAGCAGCAATTCCGGGACAGGTACATACGAGCAGTACTTC.

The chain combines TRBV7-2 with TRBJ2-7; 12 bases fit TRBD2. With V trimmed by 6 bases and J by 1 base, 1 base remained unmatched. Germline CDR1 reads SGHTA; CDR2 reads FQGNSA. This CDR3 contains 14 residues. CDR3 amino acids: CASRTSGGSYEQYF. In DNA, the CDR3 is TGTGCCAGCAGGACTAGCGGGGGTTCCTACGAGCAGTACTTC.

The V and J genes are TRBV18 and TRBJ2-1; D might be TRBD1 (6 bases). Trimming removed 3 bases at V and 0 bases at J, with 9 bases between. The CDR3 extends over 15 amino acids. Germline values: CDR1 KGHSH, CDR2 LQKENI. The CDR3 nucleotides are TGTGCCAGCTCACCCCGACAGGTCTCCTACAATGAGCAGTTCTTC. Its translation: CASSPRQVSYNEQFF.

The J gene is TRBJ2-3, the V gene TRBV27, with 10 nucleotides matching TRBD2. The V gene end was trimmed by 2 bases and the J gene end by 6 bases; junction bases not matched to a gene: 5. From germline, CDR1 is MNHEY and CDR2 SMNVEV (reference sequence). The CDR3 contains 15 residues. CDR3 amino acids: CASSLMLAGADTQYF. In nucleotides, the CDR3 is TGTGCCAGCAGTTTAATGCTAGCGGGAGCGGATACGCAGTATTTT.

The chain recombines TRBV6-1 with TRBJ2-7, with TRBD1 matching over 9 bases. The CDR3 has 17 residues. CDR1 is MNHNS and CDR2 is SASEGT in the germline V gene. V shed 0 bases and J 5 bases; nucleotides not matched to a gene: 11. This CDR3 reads CASSEALTDRGFDEQYF. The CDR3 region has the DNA TGTGCCAGCAGTGAAGCGCTCACGGACAGGGGCTTCGACGAGCAGTACTTC.

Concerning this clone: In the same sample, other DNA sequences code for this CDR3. The CDR3 loop reads CASSLGTSGYNEQFF. The CDR3 DNA reads as TGTGCCAGCAGCCTCGGGACTAGCGGGTACAATGAGCAGTTCTTC. The chain recombines TRBV27 with TRBJ2-1; 12 bases are a match to TRBD2. Unmatched junction bases numbered 4, after V lost 6 bases and J lost 4 bases. Germline CDR1 and CDR2: MNHEY and SMNVEV (reference sequence). The length of the CDR3 is 15 residues.

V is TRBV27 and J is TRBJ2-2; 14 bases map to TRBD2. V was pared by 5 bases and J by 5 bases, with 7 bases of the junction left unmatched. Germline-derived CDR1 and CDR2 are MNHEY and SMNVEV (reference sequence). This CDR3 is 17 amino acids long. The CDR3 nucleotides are TGTGCCAGCAGTACGGGACTAGCGGGAGTCTGGACCGGGGAGCTGTTTTTT. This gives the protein CASSTGLAGVWTGELFF.

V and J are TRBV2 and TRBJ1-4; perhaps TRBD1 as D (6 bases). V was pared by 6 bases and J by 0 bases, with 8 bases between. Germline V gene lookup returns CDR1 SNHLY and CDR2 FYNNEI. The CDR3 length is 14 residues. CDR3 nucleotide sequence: TGTGCCAGCAGGGACAGATCAACTAATGAAAAACTGTTTTTT. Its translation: CASRDRSTNEKLFF.

The CDR3 spells CASSGTGGNQPQHF. The CDR3 DNA is TGTGCCAGCAGTGGGACAGGGGGCAATCAGCCCCAGCATTTT. The rearrangement uses TRBV6-1 and TRBJ1-5; TRBD1 matches 9 bases. V lost 4 bases, J lost 2 bases, and 0 bases stayed unmatched. The germline V gene encodes CDR1 MNHNS and CDR2 SASEGT. CDR3 length: 14 amino acids.

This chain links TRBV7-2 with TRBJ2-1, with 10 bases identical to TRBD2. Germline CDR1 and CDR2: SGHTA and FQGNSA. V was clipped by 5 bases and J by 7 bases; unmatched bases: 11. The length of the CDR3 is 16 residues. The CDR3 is CASSPIPSGRGNEQFF. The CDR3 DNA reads TGTGCCAGCAGCCCTATTCCTAGCGGGAGAGGTAATGAGCAGTTCTTC.

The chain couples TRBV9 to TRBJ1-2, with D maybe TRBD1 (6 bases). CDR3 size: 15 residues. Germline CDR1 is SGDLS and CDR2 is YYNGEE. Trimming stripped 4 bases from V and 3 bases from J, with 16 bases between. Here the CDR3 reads CASSLPRPGDYGYTF. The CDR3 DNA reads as TGTGCCAGCAGCCTCCCTCGACCAGGGGACTATGGCTACACCTTC.

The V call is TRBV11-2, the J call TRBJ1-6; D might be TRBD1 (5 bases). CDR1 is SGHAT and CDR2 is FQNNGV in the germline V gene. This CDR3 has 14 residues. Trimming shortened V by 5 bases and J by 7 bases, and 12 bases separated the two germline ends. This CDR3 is CASSPGGRNSPLHF. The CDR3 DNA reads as TGTGCCAGCAGCCCGGGGGGAAGGAATTCACCCCTCCACTTT.